This T cell receptor beta chain stems from a study of T-cell memory formation after mild COVID-19. Broader study findings: Within pre-infection memory, some responding clones were found, suggesting cross-reactive memory joined. Shrinking CD4+ clones were chiefly CM and EM; CD8+ ones were chiefly EMRA.

This clonotype was counted only a few times. Its antigen is unidentified. Constant-segment-primed 5'RACE gave TCR alpha and TCR beta cDNA libraries with sample barcodes and UMIs. Using its own MiXCR run on the 5' RACE reads, TCRdb lists one record per CDR3 protein. Of some 350,000 distinct CDR3 sequences in the sample, around 13% were seen once. Germline assignment: CDR1 SQVTM and CDR2 ANQGSEA. CDR3 size: 14 residues. The germline V and J ends were trimmed by 2 bases and 7 bases, with 17 bases remaining between them. The chain has TRBV29-1 and TRBJ2-5; D possibly corresponds to TRBD1 (6 bases). Material for sequencing was PBMCs or a T cell subset sorted from them (not recorded which). The sequence derives from a man aged 18-30 years who had mild COVID-19 (a few samples of this study predate the infection). Cell type and time point are not known. CDR3 in amino acids: CSVENPGDGVTQYF. The CDR3 nucleotides are TGCAGCGTTGAAAACCCAGGGGATGGAGTGACCCAGTACTTC.